Shown below are 25 T cell receptor beta chains from a single sample sequenced in a study of human T cells and chemical hapten exposure. The sample's time point: patch test 3, about 24 weeks after DPC sensitization. The treatment here: therapeutic diphenylcyclopropenone sensitization with weekly scalp DPC. TCRdb recomputed calls from the RACE reads with MiXCR, one row per CDR3 protein. This table has roughly 89,000 distinct CDR3 sequences, roughly a tenth appearing once. The sample consisted of whole blood, taken in connection with sensitization to the hapten diphenylcyclopropenone (DPC). The receptors were sampled from a woman aged 25-40 years with alopecia areata. Some clones in this sample may be carry-over from other donors' samples.

This clonotype has just a few counts. The V gene is TRBV20-1, the J gene TRBJ1-1, with 7 positions matching TRBD1. The junction had 8 bases not matched to a gene; V was cut back by 5 bases and J by 5 bases. CDR1 and CDR2 from the germline V gene are DFQATT and SNEGSKA (reference sequence). The CDR3 has 13 residues. DNA of the CDR3: TGCAGTGCTGCTACAGGGGTAGGGACTGAAGCTTTCTTT. Translated: CSAATGVGTEAFF.

There are many counts of this clonotype. The chain employs TRBV4-1 and TRBJ2-1; no reliable D call. Trimming took off 1 base at V and 7 bases at J, with 2 bases between the two ends. CDR1 is MGHRA and CDR2 is YSYEKL in the germline V gene. This CDR3 region has 11 residues. The CDR3 protein is CASSQGNEQFF. CDR3 DNA sequence: TGCGCCAGCAGCCAAGGGAATGAGCAGTTCTTC.

This sequence joins TRBV4-1 and TRBJ1-5, with D uncertain. CDR1 is MGHRA and CDR2 is YSYEKL in the germline V gene. CDR3 size: 15 residues. The V and J ends lost 4 bases and 1 base respectively, with 11 bases between them. The CDR3 region is CASSRRSGSNQPQHF. For the CDR3, the DNA is TGCGCCAGCAGCCGCCGGAGTGGAAGCAATCAGCCCCAGCATTTT.

This clonotype was observed many times. V and J are TRBV18 and TRBJ2-7; the match to TRBD1 covers 7 bases. CDR1 and CDR2 from the germline V gene are KGHSH and LQKENI. V trimming: 6 bases; J trimming: 5 bases; junction bases outside the gene matches: 4. There are 12 residues in the CDR3. The CDR3 sequence is CASSIDRDEQYF. CDR3 in DNA: TGTGCCAGCTCCATAGACAGGGACGAGCAGTACTTC.

Worth noting for this clonotype: This clone may be a read error of a much larger clone one base away. The rearrangement links TRBV28 to TRBJ2-4; D could derive from TRBD1 or TRBD2 (5 bases each). The CDR3 sequence is 17 residues long. Germline V gives CDR1 MDHEN, CDR2 SYDVKM. Trimming removed 3 bases at V and 5 bases at J, with 20 bases between. CDR3 in amino acids: CASSFRLGRDVQNIQYF. The CDR3 DNA reads TGTGCCAGCAGTTTCAGACTGGGCAGGGACGTCCAAAACATTCAGTACTTC.

This clonotype was seen repeatedly, ten times or more. The J gene is TRBJ1-5, the V gene TRBV19; 8 bases match TRBD1. The ends lost 1 base at V and 4 bases at J; junction bases unmatched: 0. This CDR3 is built from 14 residues. Germline V CDR1 and CDR2: LNHDA, SQIVND (reference sequence). This CDR3 is CASSIGQGNQPQHF. The CDR3 nucleotides are TGTGCCAGTAGTATAGGACAGGGGAATCAGCCCCAGCATTTT.

The chain joins TRBV6-1 to TRBJ1-6; D perhaps matches TRBD1 (6 bases). The V gene lost 8 bases and the J gene lost 6 bases, with 20 bases spanning the gap. The CDR3 spans 16 residues. Germline V lookup: CDR1 MNHNS, CDR2 SASEGT. CDR3 coding DNA: TGTGCCAGCGGGGATCGGGGGGCAATGGGTAATTCACCCCTCCACTTT. It codes for CASGDRGAMGNSPLHF.

This clonotype was detected many times. The chain links TRBV30 to TRBJ1-6, with D uncertain. The CDR3 loop spans 14 amino acids. V lost 0 bases and J 7 bases, leaving 10 bases between the germline ends. Germline loops: CDR1 GTSNPN, CDR2 SVGIG (reference sequence). The CDR3 nucleotides are TGTGCCTGGAGTGTATACCCGCGCAATTCACCCCTCCACTTT. Its translation is CAWSVYPRNSPLHF.

This clonotype was counted many times. The genes are TRBV6-5 and TRBJ1-1; the D gene is possibly TRBD1 (6 bases). The ends were cut back, 5 bases at V and 0 bases at J, with 10 bases in the middle. Germline values: CDR1 MNHEY, CDR2 SVGAGI. The CDR3 is 14 residues long. In DNA, the CDR3 is TGTGCCAGCAGTAGGGGGACGGTGAACACTGAAGCTTTCTTT. As protein: CASSRGTVNTEAFF.

This clonotype occurred a few times. The rearrangement joins TRBV12-3 or TRBV12-4 to TRBJ2-2; D not resolved. This CDR3 contains 12 residues. V lost 7 bases, J lost 5 bases, and 8 bases lay in between. The CDR3 spells CASKVQTGELFF. DNA for the CDR3: TGTGCCAGCAAGGTCCAGACCGGGGAGCTGTTTTTT.

The chain carries TRBV3-1 and TRBJ2-7; perhaps TRBD1 as D (5 bases). CDR3 length: 15 amino acids. V was clipped by 0 bases and J by 6 bases, with 15 bases between them. Looked up from germline, CDR1 is LGHDT and CDR2 is YNNKEL (reference sequence). For the CDR3, the DNA is TGTGCCAGCAGCCAAGATATACCCAGGGCCGGCGAGCAGTACTTC. Protein: CASSQDIPRAGEQYF.

The chain has TRBV3-1 and TRBJ2-1, with 12 bases identical to TRBD2. CDR1 and CDR2 from the germline V gene are LGHDT and YNNKEL (reference sequence). The length of the CDR3 is 15 residues. The trim removed 5 bases at V and 5 bases at J, leaving 4 bases unmatched. The CDR3 DNA reads TGTGCCAGCAGCACGACTAGCGGGGGTCACAATGAGCAGTTCTTC. This translates into CASSTTSGGHNEQFF.

This clonotype was observed many times. V is TRBV14 and J is TRBJ2-3; 8 nucleotides agree with TRBD2. The CDR3 covers 15 residues. V dropped 4 bases and J dropped 2; count of bases not matched to a gene: 5. Germline CDR1 reads SGHDN; CDR2 reads FVKESK. Here the CDR3 reads CASSLQAGVTDTQYF. In DNA form, the CDR3 reads TGTGCCAGCAGCCTTCAAGCGGGGGTCACAGATACGCAGTATTTT.

At least ten counts were recorded for this clonotype. The chain employs TRBV19 and TRBJ2-3; 10 bases match TRBD1. CDR3 length equals 13 residues. V was clipped by 6 bases and J by 5 bases; unmatched bases: 2. The germline V gene has CDR1 LNHDA and CDR2 SQIVND (reference sequence). In DNA, the CDR3 is TGTGCCAGTAGCCGGACAGGGGGAGATACGCAGTATTTT. It translates to CASSRTGGDTQYF.

This clonotype was seen ten or more times. The chain uses TRBV3-1 and TRBJ1-2, with no clear D. The CDR3 length is 15 residues. Looked up from germline, CDR1 is LGHDT and CDR2 is YNNKEL (reference sequence). Trimming took off 3 bases at V and 3 bases at J, with 14 bases between the two ends. CDR3 sequence: CASSQPGSGDYGYTF. CDR3 bases: TGTGCCAGCAGCCAGCCGGGCTCCGGGGACTATGGCTACACCTTC.

This clonotype was picked up many times. The CDR3 reads CASSLKLDRLNTEAFF. The CDR3 coding sequence is TGTGCCAGCAGCTTAAAGTTGGACCGATTGAACACTGAAGCTTTCTTT. The chain carries TRBV11-2 and TRBJ1-1; D not resolved. V dropped 2 bases and J dropped 0 bases, with 13 bases sitting between them. This CDR3 comprises 16 residues. CDR1 SGHAT and CDR2 FQNNGV come from the germline V gene.

The chain combines TRBV5-1 with TRBJ1-2; perhaps TRBD1 as D (5 bases). This CDR3 region has 13 residues. With 4 bases removed from V and 4 bases from J, the gap between germline ends came to 11 bases. From germline, CDR1 is SGHRS and CDR2 YFSETQ. The CDR3 loop is CASSRDVGYGYTF. The CDR3 nucleotides read TGCGCCAGCAGCCGGGACGTTGGCTATGGCTACACCTTC. The full variable domain, with the rest looked up from reference TRBV5-1 and TRBJ1-2, is KAGVTQTPRYLIKTRGQQVTLSCSPISGHRSVSWYQQTPGQGLQFLFEYFSETQRNKGNFPGRFSGRQFSNSRSEMNVSTLELGDSALYLCASSRDVGYGYTFGSGTRLTVV.

This clonotype was found many times. This chain joins TRBV6-1 and TRBJ2-7; 11 positions agree with TRBD1. Looked up from germline, CDR1 is MNHNS and CDR2 is SASEGT. This CDR3 is 16 amino acids long. With V trimmed by 3 bases and J by 5 bases, 9 bases remained unmatched. The CDR3 reads CASSDYRDRGSHEQYF. In DNA form, the CDR3 reads TGTGCCAGCAGTGACTACCGGGACAGGGGGTCTCACGAGCAGTACTTC.

This clonotype was found a few times. The J gene is TRBJ1-1, the V gene TRBV5-1; possible D gene TRBD1, 6 bases. The CDR3 contains 13 residues. The V end lost 4 bases, the J end lost 8 bases, and 15 bases lay between the germline ends. Germline lookup yields CDR1 SGHRS and CDR2 YFSETQ. The CDR3 DNA is TGCGCCAGCAGCCCCCGAGGGGGAGACGAAGCTTTCTTT. Translation: CASSPRGGDEAFF.

This clonotype has a count of ten or more. This chain joins TRBV2 and TRBJ1-1; D gene uncertain. Trimming left V 5 bases short and J 11 bases short, with 24 bases between. The CDR3 extends over 15 amino acids. Germline CDR1 SNHLY, CDR2 FYNNEI. The CDR3 protein is CASSSTTGPLAAAFF. In nucleotides, the CDR3 is TGTGCCAGCAGTTCCACCACCGGACCTTTGGCGGCGGCTTTCTTT.

This clonotype has more than one count but fewer than ten. An end of the junction differs from the germline gene, which may be a read error. The rearrangement uses TRBV18 and TRBJ1-1; the D gene is possibly TRBD1 (6 bases). The length of the CDR3 is 14 residues. Looked up from germline, CDR1 is KGHSH and CDR2 is LQKENI. CDR3 residues: CVSSGVQMNTEAFF. DNA for the CDR3: TGTGTCAGCTCAGGGGTACAGATGAACACTGAAGCTTTCTTT.

This clonotype was seen at least ten times. This rearrangement joins TRBV6-2 or TRBV6-3 to TRBJ1-1; 7 bases align to TRBD1. J lost 4 bases, V lost 3 bases, and 11 bases had no gene match. The CDR3 is 16 residues long. Germline-derived CDR1 and CDR2 are MNHEY and SVGEGT. In DNA, the CDR3 is TGTGCCAGCAGTTATCACCTTGCGGCAGGGGGCACTGAAGCTTTCTTT. Its protein product is CASSYHLAAGGTEAFF.

The chain recombines TRBV19 with TRBJ2-1; TRBD2 matches 16 bases. CDR1 LNHDA and CDR2 SQIVND come from the germline V gene (reference sequence). The CDR3 extends over 18 amino acids. V lost 5 bases to trimming and J lost 0 bases; unmatched junction nucleotides: 4. The CDR3 loop reads CASSAGLAGGPSYNEQFF. CDR3 DNA: TGTGCCAGTAGTGCGGGACTAGCGGGAGGGCCCTCCTACAATGAGCAGTTCTTC.

In its sample, this clonotype was seen many times. The chain joins TRBV28 to TRBJ1-1; TRBD1 might be the D (5 bases). Germline assignment: CDR1 MDHEN and CDR2 SYDVKM. The length of the CDR3 is 16 residues. The V end lost 4 bases, the J end lost 4 bases, and 19 bases lay between the germline ends. The CDR3 DNA sequence: TGTGCCAGCAGTTCCTCACATCAGGGTTGGTTCACTGAAGCTTTCTTT. Translated, it gives CASSSSHQGWFTEAFF.

This clonotype was found many times. The V and J genes are TRBV6-6 and TRBJ2-5, with no clear D. V was clipped by 10 bases and J by 0 bases, with 9 bases between them. This CDR3 has 12 residues. Germline CDR1 is MNHNY and CDR2 is SVGAGI (reference sequence). CDR3 nucleotide sequence: TGTGCCACCTCGACAAACCAAGAGACCCAGTACTTC. The encoded protein is CATSTNQETQYF.